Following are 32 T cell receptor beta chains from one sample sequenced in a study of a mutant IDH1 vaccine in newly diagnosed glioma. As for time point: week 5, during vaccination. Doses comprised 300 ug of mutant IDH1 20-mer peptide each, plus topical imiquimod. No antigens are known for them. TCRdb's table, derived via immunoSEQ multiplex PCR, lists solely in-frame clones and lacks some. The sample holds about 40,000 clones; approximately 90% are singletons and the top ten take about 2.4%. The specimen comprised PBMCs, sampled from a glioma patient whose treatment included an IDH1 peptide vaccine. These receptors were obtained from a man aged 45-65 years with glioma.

The CDR3 DNA reads as TGCGCCAGCAGCCAGAACAGACAGGTTCCCTCCTACGAGCAGTACTTC. Protein product: CASSQNRQVPSYEQYF. The genes are TRBV4-3 and TRBJ2-7, with a possible D match to TRBD1 (6 bases). The germline V gene encodes CDR1 LGHNA and CDR2 YSLEER. The CDR3 is 16 residues long. Trimming shortened V by 3 bases and J by 0 bases, and 15 bases separated the two germline ends.

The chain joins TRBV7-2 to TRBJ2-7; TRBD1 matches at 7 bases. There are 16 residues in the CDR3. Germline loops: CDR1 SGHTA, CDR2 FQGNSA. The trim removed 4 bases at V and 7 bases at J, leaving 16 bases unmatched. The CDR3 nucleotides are TGTGCCAGCAGCTCACAGGTTGGCAGGGGGAAGATTGAGCAGTACTTC. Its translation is CASSSQVGRGKIEQYF. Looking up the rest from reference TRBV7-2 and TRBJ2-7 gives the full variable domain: GAGVSQSPSNKVTEKGKDVELRCDPISGHTALYWYRQSLGQGLEFLIYFQGNSAPDKSGLPSDRFSAERTGGSVSTLTIQRTQQEDSAVYLCASSSQVGRGKIEQYFGPGTRLTVT.

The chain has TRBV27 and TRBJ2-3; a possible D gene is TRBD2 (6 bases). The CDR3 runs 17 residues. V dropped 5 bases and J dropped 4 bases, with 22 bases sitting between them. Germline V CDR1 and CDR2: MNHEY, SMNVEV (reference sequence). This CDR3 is CASSGRDFLIPPDTQYF. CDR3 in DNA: TGTGCCAGCAGTGGAAGGGACTTCTTAATCCCGCCAGATACGCAGTATTTT.

The CDR3 is CASRRNYGYTF. The CDR3 nucleotides read TGTGCCAGCAGACGTAACTATGGCTACACCTTC. The rearrangement uses TRBV7-2 and TRBJ1-2; D is uncertain. Between the trimmed V and J ends, which lost 6 bases and 1 base, there was a span of 3 bases. Per the germline V gene, CDR1 is SGHTA and CDR2 is FQGNSA. CDR3 size: 11 residues. The full variable domain, with the rest looked up from reference TRBV7-2 and TRBJ1-2, is GAGVSQSPSNKVTEKGKDVELRCDPISGHTALYWYRQSLGQGLEFLIYFQGNSAPDKSGLPSDRFSAERTGGSVSTLTIQRTQQEDSAVYLCASRRNYGYTFGSGTRLTVV.

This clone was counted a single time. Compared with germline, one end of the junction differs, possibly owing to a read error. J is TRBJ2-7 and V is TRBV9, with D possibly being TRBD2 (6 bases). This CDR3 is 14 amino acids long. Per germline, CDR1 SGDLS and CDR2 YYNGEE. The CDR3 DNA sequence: TGTGCCAGCAGCGTAGGGCCTTCTCGGGGGAACCCGGACTTC. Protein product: CASSVGPSRGNPDF.

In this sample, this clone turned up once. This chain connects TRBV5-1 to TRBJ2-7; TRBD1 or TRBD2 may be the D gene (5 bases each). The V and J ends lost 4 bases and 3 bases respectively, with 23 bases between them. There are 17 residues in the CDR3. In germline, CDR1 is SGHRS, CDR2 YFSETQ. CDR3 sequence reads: CASSLGHAGAGLYEQYF. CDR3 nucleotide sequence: TGCGCCAGCAGCCTCGGACATGCCGGGGCCGGTCTCTACGAGCAGTACTTC.

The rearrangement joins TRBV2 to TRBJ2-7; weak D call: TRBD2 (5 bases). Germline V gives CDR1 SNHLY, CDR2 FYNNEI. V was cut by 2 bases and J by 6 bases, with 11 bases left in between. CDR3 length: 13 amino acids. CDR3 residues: CASSELAFREQYF. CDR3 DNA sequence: TGTGCCAGCAGTGAATTAGCGTTTCGCGAGCAGTACTTC.

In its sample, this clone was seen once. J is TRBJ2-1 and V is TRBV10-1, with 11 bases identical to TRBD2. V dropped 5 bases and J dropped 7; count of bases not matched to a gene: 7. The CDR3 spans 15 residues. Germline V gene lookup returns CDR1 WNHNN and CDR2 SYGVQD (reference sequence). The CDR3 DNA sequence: TGCGCCAGCAGTCAACTAGCGGGAGTTAAAAATGAGCAGTTCTTC. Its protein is CASSQLAGVKNEQFF.

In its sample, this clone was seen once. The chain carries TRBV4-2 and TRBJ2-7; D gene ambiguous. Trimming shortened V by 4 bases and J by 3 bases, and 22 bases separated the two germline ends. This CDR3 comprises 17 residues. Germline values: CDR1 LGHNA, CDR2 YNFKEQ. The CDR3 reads CASSLDSLIGGNYEQYF. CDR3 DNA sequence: TGTGCCAGCAGCCTCGATTCCCTCATAGGCGGAAACTACGAGCAGTACTTC.

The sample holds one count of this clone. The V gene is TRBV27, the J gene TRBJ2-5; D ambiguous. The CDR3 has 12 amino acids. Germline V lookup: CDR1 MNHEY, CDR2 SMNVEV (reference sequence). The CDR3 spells CVPPRLQETQYF. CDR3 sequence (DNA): TGTGTCCCCCCCCGGCTCCAAGAGACCCAGTACTTC.

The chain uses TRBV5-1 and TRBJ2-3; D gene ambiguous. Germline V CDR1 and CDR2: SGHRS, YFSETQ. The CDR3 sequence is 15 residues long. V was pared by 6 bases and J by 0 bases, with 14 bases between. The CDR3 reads CASTRDTLSTDTQYF. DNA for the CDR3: TGCGCCAGCACTCGAGACACACTTAGCACAGATACGCAGTATTTT.

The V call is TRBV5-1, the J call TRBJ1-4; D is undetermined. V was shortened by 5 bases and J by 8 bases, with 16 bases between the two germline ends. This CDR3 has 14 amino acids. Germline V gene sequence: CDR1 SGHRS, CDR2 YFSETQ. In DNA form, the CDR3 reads TGCGCCAGCAGAGAGCCGTACGGAGGAGAAAAACTGTTTTTT. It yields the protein CASREPYGGEKLFF.

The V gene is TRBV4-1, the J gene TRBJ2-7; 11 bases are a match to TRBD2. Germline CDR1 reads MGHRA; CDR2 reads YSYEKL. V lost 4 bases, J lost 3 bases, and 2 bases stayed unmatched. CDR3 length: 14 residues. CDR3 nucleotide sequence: TGCGCCAGCAGCCCAGGGACTAGCGGCTACGAGCAGTACTTC. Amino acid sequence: CASSPGTSGYEQYF.

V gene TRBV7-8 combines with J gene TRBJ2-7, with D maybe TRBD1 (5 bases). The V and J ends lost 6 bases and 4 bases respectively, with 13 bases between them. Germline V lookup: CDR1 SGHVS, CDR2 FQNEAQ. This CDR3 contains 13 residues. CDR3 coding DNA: TGTGCCAGCAGGGGGCCCTCAGTGTACGAGCAGTACTTC. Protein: CASRGPSVYEQYF.

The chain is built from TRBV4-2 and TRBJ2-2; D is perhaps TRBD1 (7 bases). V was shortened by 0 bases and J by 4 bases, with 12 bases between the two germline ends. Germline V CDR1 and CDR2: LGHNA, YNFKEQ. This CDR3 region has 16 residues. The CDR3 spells CASSQDWRGPTGELFF. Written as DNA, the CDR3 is TGTGCCAGCAGCCAAGATTGGAGGGGGCCCACCGGGGAGCTGTTTTTT.

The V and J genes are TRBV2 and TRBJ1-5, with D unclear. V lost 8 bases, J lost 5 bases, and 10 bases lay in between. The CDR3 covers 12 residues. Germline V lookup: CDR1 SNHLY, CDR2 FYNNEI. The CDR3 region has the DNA TGTGCCAGCCAACCGGAGGATCAGCCCCAGCATTTT. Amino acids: CASQPEDQPQHF.

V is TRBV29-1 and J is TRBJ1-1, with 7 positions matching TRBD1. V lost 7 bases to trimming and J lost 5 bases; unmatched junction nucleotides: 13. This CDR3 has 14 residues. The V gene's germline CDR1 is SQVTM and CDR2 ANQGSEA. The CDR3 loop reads CSAITTGWKTEAFF. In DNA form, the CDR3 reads TGCAGCGCGATCACGACAGGGTGGAAAACTGAAGCTTTCTTT.

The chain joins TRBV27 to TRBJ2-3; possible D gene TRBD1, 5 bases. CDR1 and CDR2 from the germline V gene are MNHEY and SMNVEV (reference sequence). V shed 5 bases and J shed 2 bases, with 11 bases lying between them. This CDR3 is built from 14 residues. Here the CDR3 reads CASSLDRATDTQYF. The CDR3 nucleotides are TGTGCCAGCAGTCTTGACAGAGCCACAGATACGCAGTATTTT.

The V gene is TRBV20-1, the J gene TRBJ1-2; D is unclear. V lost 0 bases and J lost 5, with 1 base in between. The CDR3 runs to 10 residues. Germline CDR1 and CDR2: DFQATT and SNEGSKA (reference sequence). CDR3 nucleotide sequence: TGCAGTGCTAGAGATTATGGCTACACCTTC. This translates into CSARDYGYTF.

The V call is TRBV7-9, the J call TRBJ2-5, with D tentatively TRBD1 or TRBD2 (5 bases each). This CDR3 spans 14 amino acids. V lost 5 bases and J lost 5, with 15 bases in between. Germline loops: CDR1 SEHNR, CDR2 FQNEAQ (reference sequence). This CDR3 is CASSTQGVGETQYF. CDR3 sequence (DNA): TGTGCCAGCAGCACCCAGGGAGTTGGGGAGACCCAGTACTTC.

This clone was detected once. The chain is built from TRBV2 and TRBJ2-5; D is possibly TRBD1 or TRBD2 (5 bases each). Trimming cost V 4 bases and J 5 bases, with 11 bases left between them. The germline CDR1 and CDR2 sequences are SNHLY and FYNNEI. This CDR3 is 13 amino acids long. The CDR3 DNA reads TGTGCCAGCAGTGGACGGGACGGGGAGACCCAGTACTTC. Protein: CASSGRDGETQYF. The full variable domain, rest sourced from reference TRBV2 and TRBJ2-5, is EPEVTQTPSHQVTQMGQEVILRCVPISNHLYFYWYRQILGQKVEFLVSFYNNEISEKSEIFDDQFSVERPDGSNFTLKIRSTKLEDSAMYFCASSGRDGETQYFGPGTRLLVL.

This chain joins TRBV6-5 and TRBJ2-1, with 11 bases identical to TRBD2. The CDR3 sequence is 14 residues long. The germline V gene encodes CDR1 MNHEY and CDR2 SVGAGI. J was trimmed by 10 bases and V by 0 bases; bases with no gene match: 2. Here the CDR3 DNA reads TGTGCCAGCAGTTACTCGCTAGCGGGAGGCGAGCAGTTCTTC. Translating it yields CASSYSLAGGEQFF.

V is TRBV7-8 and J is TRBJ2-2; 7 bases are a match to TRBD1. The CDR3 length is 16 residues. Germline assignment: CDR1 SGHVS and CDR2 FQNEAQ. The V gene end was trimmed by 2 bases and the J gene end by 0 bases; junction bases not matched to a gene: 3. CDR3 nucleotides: TGTGCCAGCAGCTTACCCAGGGGGTCGAACACCGGGGAGCTGTTTTTT. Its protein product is CASSLPRGSNTGELFF.

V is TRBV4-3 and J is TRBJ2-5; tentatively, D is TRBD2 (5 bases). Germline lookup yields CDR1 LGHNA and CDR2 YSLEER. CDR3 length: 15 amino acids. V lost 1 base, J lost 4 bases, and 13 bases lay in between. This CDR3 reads CASSQGSGVGETQYF. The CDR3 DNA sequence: TGCGCCAGCAGCCAAGGTTCCGGGGTGGGAGAGACCCAGTACTTC.

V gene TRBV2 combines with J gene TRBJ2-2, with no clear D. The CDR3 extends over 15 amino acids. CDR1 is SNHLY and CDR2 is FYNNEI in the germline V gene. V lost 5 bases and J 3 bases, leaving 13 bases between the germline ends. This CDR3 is CASSYSELHTGELFF. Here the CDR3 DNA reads TGTGCCAGCAGTTATTCGGAACTCCACACCGGGGAGCTGTTTTTT.

The CDR3 protein is CASSLGRGGQSYEQYF. DNA of the CDR3: TGTGCCAGCAGCTTGGGAAGGGGTGGTCAATCCTACGAGCAGTACTTC. V usage is TRBV5-6 and J usage is TRBJ2-7; D is possibly TRBD1 (5 bases). V gave up 0 bases and J gave up 1 base, with 14 bases separating them. The CDR3 is made up of 16 amino acids. Germline CDR1 and CDR2: SGHDT and YYEEEE.

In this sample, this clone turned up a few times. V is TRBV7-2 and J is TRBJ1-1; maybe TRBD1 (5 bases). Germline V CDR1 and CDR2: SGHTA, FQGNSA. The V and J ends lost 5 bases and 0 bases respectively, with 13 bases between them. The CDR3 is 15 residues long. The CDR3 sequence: CASSEMGLLNTEAFF. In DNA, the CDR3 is TGTGCCAGCAGCGAAATGGGGCTCTTGAACACTGAAGCTTTCTTT.

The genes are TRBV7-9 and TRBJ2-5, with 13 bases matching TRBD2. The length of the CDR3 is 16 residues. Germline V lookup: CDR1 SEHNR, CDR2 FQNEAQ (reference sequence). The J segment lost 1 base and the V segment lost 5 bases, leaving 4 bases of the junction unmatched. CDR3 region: CASSLRTSGGQETQYF. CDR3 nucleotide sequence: TGTGCCAGCAGCCTCCGGACTAGCGGGGGCCAAGAGACCCAGTACTTC. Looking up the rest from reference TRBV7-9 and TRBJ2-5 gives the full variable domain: DTGVSQNPRHKITKRGQNVTFRCDPISEHNRLYWYRQTLGQGPEFLTYFQNEAQLEKSRLLSDRFSAERPKGSFSTLEIQRTEQGDSAMYLCASSLRTSGGQETQYFGPGTRLLVL.

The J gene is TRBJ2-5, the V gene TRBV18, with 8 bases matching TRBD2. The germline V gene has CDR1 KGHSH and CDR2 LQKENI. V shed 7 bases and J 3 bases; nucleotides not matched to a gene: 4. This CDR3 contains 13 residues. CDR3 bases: TGTGCCAGCTTAACGACTAGCGAAGAGACCCAGTACTTC. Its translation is CASLTTSEETQYF.

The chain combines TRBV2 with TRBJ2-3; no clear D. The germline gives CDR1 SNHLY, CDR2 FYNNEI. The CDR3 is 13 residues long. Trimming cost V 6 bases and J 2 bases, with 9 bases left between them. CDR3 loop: CASRASFTDTQYF. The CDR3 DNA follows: TGTGCCAGCAGGGCCTCCTTCACAGATACGCAGTATTTT.

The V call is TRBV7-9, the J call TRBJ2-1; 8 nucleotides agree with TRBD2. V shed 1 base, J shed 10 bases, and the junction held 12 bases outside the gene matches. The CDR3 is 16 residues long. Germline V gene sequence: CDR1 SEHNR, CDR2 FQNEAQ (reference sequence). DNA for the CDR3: TGTGCCAGCAGCTTAGAATTGAGCGGGAGATTCCCCGAGCAGTTCTTC. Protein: CASSLELSGRFPEQFF.

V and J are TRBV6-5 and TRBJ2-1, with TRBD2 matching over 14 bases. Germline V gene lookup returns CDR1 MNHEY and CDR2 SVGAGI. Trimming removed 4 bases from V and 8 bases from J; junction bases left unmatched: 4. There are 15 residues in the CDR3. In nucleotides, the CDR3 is TGTGCCAGCAGTTCCCCGGGACTAGCGGGGGATGAGCAGTTCTTC. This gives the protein CASSSPGLAGDEQFF.